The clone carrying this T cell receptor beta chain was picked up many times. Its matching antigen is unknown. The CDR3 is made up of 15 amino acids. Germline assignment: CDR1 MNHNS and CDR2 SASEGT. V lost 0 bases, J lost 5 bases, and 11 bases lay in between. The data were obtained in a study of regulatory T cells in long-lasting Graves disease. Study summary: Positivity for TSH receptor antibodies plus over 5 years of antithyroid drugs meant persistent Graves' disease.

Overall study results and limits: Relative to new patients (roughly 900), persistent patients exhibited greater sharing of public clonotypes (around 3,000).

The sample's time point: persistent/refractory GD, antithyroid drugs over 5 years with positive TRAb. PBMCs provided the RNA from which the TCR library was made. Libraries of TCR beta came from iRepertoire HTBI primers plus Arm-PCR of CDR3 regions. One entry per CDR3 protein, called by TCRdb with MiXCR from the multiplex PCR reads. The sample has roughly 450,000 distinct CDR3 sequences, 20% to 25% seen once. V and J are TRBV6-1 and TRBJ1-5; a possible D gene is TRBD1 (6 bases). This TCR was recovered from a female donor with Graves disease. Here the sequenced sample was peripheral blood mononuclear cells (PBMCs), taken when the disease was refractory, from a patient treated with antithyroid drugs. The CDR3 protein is CASSEAAQGHQPQHF. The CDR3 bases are TGTGCCAGCAGTGAAGCGGCACAGGGTCATCAGCCCCAGCATTTT.